What follows are 14 T cell receptor beta chains derived from one specimen sequenced in a study of blood T cell repertoires in COVID-19. The repertoire was sequenced with immunoSEQ multiplex PCR; TCRdb's copy has only in-frame clones and lacks some. Altogether fewer than 500,000 clones are present, 85% to 90% being singletons, with the ten largest covering about 4.5%. The sample consisted of peripheral blood. These receptors were obtained from a woman under 40 with acute or convalescent COVID-19.

V gene TRBV27 combines with J gene TRBJ2-5; D is possibly TRBD1 (6 bases). This CDR3 has 16 residues. V gave up 4 bases and J gave up 2 bases, with 17 bases separating them. Germline CDR1 MNHEY, CDR2 SMNVEV (reference sequence). The CDR3 spells CASSYGYAGEQETQYF. The CDR3 coding sequence is TGTGCCAGCAGTTACGGATATGCAGGGGAGCAAGAGACCCAGTACTTC.

The CDR3 DNA reads as TGTGCCAGCAGTTTCCGCGGGGCATATGGCTACACCTTC. Protein product: CASSFRGAYGYTF. The rearrangement links TRBV27 to TRBJ1-2, with D possibly being TRBD1 (5 bases). Between the trimmed V and J ends, which lost 3 bases and 5 bases, there was a span of 10 bases. This CDR3 spans 13 amino acids. Germline V gene sequence: CDR1 MNHEY, CDR2 SMNVEV (reference sequence).

This chain joins TRBV6-5 and TRBJ1-1; no definite D call. Trimming removed 8 bases at V and 3 bases at J, with 7 bases between. This CDR3 is 11 amino acids long. The germline CDR1 and CDR2 sequences are MNHEY and SVGAGI. The CDR3 nucleotides are TGTGCCAGCCTCCGAGACACTGAAGCTTTCTTT. Protein: CASLRDTEAFF.

The V call is TRBV15, the J call TRBJ1-1; maybe TRBD1 (5 bases). V lost 8 bases to trimming and J lost 1 base, with 14 bases between them. The length of the CDR3 is 14 residues. Germline lookup yields CDR1 LNHNV and CDR2 YYDKDF (reference sequence). CDR3 DNA: TGTGCCACCGCACCGGGACTCCAGAACACTGAAGCTTTCTTT. Amino acid sequence: CATAPGLQNTEAFF. Based on the CDR3 plus reference TRBV15 and TRBJ1-1, the full variable domain is DAMVIQNPRYQVTQFGKPVTLSCSQTLNHNVMYWYQQKSSQAPKLLFHYYDKDFNNEADTPDNFQSRRPNTSFCFLDIRSPGLGDTAMYLCATAPGLQNTEAFFGQGTRLTVV.

The chain couples TRBV28 to TRBJ2-2, with D possibly matching TRBD2 (7 bases). The germline V gene has CDR1 MDHEN and CDR2 SYDVKM. The CDR3 covers 15 residues. V lost 6 bases and J lost 5, with 16 bases in between. DNA of the CDR3: TGTGCCAGCAGCTCCGGGGGGCCCGGTACCGGGGAGCTGTTTTTT. It encodes CASSSGGPGTGELFF.

V gene TRBV5-8 combines with J gene TRBJ2-5, with TRBD1 as a possible D gene (5 bases). CDR1 and CDR2 (germline): SGHTS, YDEGEE. This CDR3 has 12 residues. Trimming took off 0 bases at V and 5 bases at J, with 5 bases between the two ends. DNA for the CDR3: TGTGCCAGCAGCTTGGAGGGGGAGACCCAGTACTTC. Its protein product is CASSLEGETQYF.

The V and J genes are TRBV10-3 and TRBJ1-4; D call uncertain. Germline values: CDR1 ENHRY, CDR2 SYGVKD. This CDR3 is 16 amino acids long. V dropped 10 bases and J dropped 5 bases, with 23 bases sitting between them. In nucleotides, the CDR3 is TGTGCCACCCAGCGCGGAAACCGGGAGTCAAATGAAAAACTGTTTTTT. Translation: CATQRGNRESNEKLFF.

The J gene is TRBJ1-5, the V gene TRBV19; 8 nucleotides line up with TRBD1. The CDR3 covers 16 residues. Unmatched junction bases numbered 10, after V lost 3 bases and J lost 6 bases. Germline-derived CDR1 and CDR2 are LNHDA and SQIVND (reference sequence). The DNA of the CDR3 is TGTGCCAGTAGTATCTCCAGGGGGCTGGTCGGTCAGCCCCAGCATTTT. This codes for CASSISRGLVGQPQHF.

The CDR3 DNA is TGTGCCAGCAGCGAGGCAGGGGGCGACTATGGCTACACCTTC. Protein sequence: CASSEAGGDYGYTF. The genes are TRBV9 and TRBJ1-2, with 8 nucleotides matching TRBD1. Germline V gene data show CDR1 as SGDLS and CDR2 as YYNGEE. With V trimmed by 3 bases and J by 3 bases, 4 bases remained unmatched. The CDR3 spans 14 residues.

The rearrangement links TRBV19 to TRBJ2-3; D might be TRBD2 (7 bases). Per the germline V gene, CDR1 is LNHDA and CDR2 is SQIVND (reference sequence). The CDR3 length is 15 residues. V was cut by 2 bases and J by 0 bases, with 9 bases left in between. In DNA form, the CDR3 reads TGTGCCAGTAGTATACGGGGGGCTAGCACAGATACGCAGTATTTT. Amino acids: CASSIRGASTDTQYF.

This chain connects TRBV19 to TRBJ2-7; possibly TRBD2 for D (6 bases). The V end was cut by 0 bases, the J end by 0 bases, with 9 bases between. Looked up from germline, CDR1 is LNHDA and CDR2 is SQIVND (reference sequence). This CDR3 region has 15 residues. The CDR3 reads CASSIEEGLSYEQYF. As DNA, the CDR3 is TGTGCCAGTAGTATAGAGGAGGGGCTCTCCTACGAGCAGTACTTC.

CDR3 nucleotides: TGTGCCAGCAGCTTATTTGCAGTGAACACTGAAGCTTTCTTT. Its protein product is CASSLFAVNTEAFF. This chain connects TRBV7-8 to TRBJ1-1; D not resolved. Germline CDR1 reads SGHVS; CDR2 reads FQNEAQ. The CDR3 runs to 14 residues. Deletions cut 2 bases from V and 0 bases from J, with 7 bases between.

The CDR3 nucleotides read TGTGCCAGCAGCGGTGAGACAGGGAAAGTAGAGTATGGCTACACCTTC. Translation gives CASSGETGKVEYGYTF. The chain links TRBV5-4 to TRBJ1-2, with TRBD1 matching 7 bases. V trimming: 4 bases; J trimming: 5 bases; junction bases outside the gene matches: 14. CDR1 and CDR2 (germline): SGHNT, YYREEE (reference sequence). This CDR3 has 16 amino acids.

V usage is TRBV13 and J usage is TRBJ2-3; weak D call: TRBD1 (5 bases). The CDR3 has 16 residues. The ends were cut back, 5 bases at V and 0 bases at J, with 15 bases in the middle. Per germline, CDR1 PRHDT and CDR2 FYEKMQ (reference sequence). The DNA of the CDR3 is TGTGCCAGCAGCCCTAGGGGTCGAACTAGCACAGATACGCAGTATTTT. Encoded protein: CASSPRGRTSTDTQYF.